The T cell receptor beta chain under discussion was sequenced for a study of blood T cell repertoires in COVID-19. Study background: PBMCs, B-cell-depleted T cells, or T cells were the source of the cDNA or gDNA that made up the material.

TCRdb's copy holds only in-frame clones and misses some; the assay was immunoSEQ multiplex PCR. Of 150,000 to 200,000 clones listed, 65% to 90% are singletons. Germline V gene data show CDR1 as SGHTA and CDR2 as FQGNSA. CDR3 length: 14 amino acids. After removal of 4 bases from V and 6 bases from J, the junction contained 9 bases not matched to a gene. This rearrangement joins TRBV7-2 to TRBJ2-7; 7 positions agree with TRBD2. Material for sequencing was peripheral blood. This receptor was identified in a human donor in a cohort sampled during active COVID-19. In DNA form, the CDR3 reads TGTGCCAGCAGCTCTCGAGCGGGAAAAGGCGAGCAGTACTTC. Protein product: CASSSRAGKGEQYF.